This T cell receptor beta chain came from a study of CD8 T cells in Susac syndrome. Study-level findings and limits: An acknowledgment was made by the study that its TCR sequencing and HLA analysis involved relatively few individuals.

Germline V gene lookup returns CDR1 SGHRS and CDR2 YFSETQ. The CDR3 has 21 amino acids. With V trimmed by 0 bases and J by 4 bases, 23 bases remained unmatched. This clonotype appeared a single time. Its antigen is not known. With random hexamers, reverse transcription was performed on about 0.5 to 1 ug of RNA. Amplification of TCR beta CDR3 used immunoSEQ multiplex PCR across 54 Vbeta and 13 Jbeta. TCRdb re-derived calls from the immunoSEQ multiplex PCR reads in MiXCR, one entry per CDR3 protein. The sample gives more than 70,000 distinct CDR3 sequences, roughly 94% of which show up once; about 0.47% is in the top ten.

The rearrangement uses TRBV5-1 and TRBJ1-1; TRBD1 matches at 8 bases. The TCR comes from a human donor with Susac syndrome. Sequenced sample: CD8+ T cells from PBMCs. CDR3 nucleotide sequence: TGCGCCAGCAGCTTGGGATCTGTCCTCGGTGGATTGGACAGGGTGCCCACTGAAGCTTTCTTT. It specifies CASSLGSVLGGLDRVPTEAFF.